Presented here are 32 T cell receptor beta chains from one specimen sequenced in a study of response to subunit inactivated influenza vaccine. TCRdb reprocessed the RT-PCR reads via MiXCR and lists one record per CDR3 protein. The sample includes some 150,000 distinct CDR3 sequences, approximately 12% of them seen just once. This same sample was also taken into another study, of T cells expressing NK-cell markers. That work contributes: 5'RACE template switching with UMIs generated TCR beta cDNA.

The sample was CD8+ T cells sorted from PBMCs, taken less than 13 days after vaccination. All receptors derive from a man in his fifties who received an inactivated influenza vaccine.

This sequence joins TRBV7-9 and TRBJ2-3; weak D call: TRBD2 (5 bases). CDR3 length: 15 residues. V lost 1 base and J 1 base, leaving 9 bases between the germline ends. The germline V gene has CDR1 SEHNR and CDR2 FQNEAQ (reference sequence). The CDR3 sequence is CASSLDRTGTDTQYF. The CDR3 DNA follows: TGTGCCAGCAGCTTAGATCGGACTGGCACAGATACGCAGTATTTT.

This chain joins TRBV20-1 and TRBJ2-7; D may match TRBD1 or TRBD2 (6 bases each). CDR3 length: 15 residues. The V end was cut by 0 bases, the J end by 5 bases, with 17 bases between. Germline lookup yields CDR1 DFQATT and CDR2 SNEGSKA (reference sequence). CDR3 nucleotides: TGCAGTGCTAGAGATGAGGGGGACTTGCGCAACGAGCAGTACTTC. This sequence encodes CSARDEGDLRNEQYF.

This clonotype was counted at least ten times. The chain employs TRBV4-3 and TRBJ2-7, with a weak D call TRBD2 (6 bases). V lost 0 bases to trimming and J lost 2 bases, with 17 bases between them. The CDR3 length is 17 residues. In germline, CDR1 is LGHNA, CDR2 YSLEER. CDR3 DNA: TGCGCCAGCAGCCAAGATCTGCCTAGCGAGTTTCCCTACGAGCAGTACTTC. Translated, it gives CASSQDLPSEFPYEQYF.

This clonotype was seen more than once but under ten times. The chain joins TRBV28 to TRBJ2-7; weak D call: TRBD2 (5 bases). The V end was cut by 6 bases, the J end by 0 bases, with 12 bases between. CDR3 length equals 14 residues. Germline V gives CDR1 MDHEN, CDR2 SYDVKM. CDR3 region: CASRQSRGSYEQYF. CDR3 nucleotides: TGTGCCAGCAGACAATCCCGGGGCTCCTACGAGCAGTACTTC. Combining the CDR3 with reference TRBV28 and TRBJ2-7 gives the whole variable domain DVKVTQSSRYLVKRTGEKVFLECVQDMDHENMFWYRQDPGLGLRLIYFSYDVKMKEKGDIPEGYSVSREKKERFSLILESASTNQTSMYLCASRQSRGSYEQYFGPGTRLTVT.

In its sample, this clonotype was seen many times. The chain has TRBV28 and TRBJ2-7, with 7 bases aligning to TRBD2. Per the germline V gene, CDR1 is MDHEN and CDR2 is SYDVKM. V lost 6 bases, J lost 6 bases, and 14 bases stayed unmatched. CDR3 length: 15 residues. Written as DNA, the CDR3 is TGTGCCAGCAGCTCTTTCGGCGGGAGACAAGGCGAGCAGTACTTC. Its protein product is CASSSFGGRQGEQYF.

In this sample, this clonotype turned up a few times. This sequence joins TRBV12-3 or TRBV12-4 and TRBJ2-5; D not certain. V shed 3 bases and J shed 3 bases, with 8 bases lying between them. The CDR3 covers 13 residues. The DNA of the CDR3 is TGTGCCAGCAGTTTCTCCAGCGAAGAGACCCAGTACTTC. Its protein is CASSFSSEETQYF.

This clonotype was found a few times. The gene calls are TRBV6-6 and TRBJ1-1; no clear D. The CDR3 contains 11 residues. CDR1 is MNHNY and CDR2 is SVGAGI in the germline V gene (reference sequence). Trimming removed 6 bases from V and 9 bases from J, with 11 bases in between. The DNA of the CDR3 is TGTGCCAGCAGCCCCGGGGTCCAAGCTTTCTTT. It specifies CASSPGVQAFF.

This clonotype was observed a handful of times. The chain's CDR3 is CASSRQGLAYEQYF. The CDR3 DNA sequence: TGTGCCAGCAGCCGCCAGGGACTAGCCTACGAGCAGTACTTC. This chain links TRBV14 with TRBJ2-7, with 8 bases identical to TRBD2. Germline V gives CDR1 SGHDN, CDR2 FVKESK. V gave up 4 bases and J gave up 2 bases; unmatched junction bases: 4. The CDR3 has 14 residues. The variable domain in full, completed from reference TRBV14 and TRBJ2-7, reads EAGVTQFPSHSVIEKGQTVTLRCDPISGHDNLYWYRRVMGKEIKFLLHFVKESKQDESGMPNNRFLAERTGGTYSTLKVQPAELEDSGVYFCASSRQGLAYEQYFGPGTRLTVT.

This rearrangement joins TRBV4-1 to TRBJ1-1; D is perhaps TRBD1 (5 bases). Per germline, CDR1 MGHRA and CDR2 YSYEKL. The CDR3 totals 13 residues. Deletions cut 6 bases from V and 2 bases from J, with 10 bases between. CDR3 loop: CASRKGDNTEAFF. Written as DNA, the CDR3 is TGCGCCAGCAGAAAAGGGGATAACACTGAAGCTTTCTTT.

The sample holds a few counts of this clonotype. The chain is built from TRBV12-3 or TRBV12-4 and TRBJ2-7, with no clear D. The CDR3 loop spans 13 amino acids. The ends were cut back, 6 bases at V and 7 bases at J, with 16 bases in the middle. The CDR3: CASSSRALYEQYF. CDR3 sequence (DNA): TGTGCCAGCAGCTCACGAGCCCTTTATGAGCAGTACTTC.

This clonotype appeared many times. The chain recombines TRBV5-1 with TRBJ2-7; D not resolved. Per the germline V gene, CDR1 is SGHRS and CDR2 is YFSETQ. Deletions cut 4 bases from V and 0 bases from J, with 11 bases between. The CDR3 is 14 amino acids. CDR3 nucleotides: TGCGCCAGCAGCCTTCACTTGGGCTCCTACGAGCAGTACTTC. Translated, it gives CASSLHLGSYEQYF.

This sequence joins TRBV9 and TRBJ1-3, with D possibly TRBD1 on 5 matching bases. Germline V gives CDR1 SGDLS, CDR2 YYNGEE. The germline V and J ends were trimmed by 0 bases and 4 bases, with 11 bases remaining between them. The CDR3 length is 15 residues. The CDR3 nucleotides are TGTGCCAGCAGCGTAGAGGCAGGGTTGGGAAACACCATATATTTT. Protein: CASSVEAGLGNTIYF.

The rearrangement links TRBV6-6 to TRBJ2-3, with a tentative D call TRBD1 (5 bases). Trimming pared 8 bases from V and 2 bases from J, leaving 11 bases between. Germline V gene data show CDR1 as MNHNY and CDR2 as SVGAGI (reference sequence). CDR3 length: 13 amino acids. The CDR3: CASCQGPTDTQYF. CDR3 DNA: TGTGCCAGCTGTCAGGGCCCCACAGATACGCAGTATTTT.

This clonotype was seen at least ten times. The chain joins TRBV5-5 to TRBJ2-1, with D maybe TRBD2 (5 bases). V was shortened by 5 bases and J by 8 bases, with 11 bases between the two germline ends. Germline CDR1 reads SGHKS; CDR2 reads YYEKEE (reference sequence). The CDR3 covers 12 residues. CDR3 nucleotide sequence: TGTGCCAGCAGTTCAGCGGTTTATGAGCAGTTCTTC. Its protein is CASSSAVYEQFF.

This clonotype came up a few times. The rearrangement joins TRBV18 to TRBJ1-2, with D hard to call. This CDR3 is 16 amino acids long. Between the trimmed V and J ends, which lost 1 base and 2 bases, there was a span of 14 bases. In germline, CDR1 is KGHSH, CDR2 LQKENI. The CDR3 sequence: CASSPLPPHSNYGYTF. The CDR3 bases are TGTGCCAGCTCACCACTTCCTCCGCACTCAAACTATGGCTACACCTTC.

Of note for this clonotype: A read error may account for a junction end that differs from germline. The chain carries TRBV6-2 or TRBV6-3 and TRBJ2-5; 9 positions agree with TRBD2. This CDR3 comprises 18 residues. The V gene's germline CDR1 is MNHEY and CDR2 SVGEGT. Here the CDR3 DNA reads TGTGACAGCAGTTACGGGAATGTAGCGGGGGAGCTCGTGGAGACCCAGTACTTC. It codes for CDSSYGNVAGELVETQYF.

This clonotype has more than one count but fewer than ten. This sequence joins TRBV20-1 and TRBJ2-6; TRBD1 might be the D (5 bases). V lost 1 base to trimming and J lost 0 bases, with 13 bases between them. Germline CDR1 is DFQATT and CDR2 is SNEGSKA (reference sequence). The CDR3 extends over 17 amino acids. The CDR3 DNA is TGCAGTGCTAGAGCGGCAGGGTTTTACTCTGGGGCCAACGTCCTGACTTTC. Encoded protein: CSARAAGFYSGANVLTF.

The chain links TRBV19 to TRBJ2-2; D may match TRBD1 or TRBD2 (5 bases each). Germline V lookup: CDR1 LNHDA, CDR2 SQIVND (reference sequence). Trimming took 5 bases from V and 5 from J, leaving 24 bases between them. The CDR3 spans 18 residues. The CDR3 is CASSVPGLGDYKTGELFF. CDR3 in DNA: TGTGCCAGTAGTGTCCCGGGGCTTGGAGACTATAAAACCGGGGAGCTGTTTTTT.

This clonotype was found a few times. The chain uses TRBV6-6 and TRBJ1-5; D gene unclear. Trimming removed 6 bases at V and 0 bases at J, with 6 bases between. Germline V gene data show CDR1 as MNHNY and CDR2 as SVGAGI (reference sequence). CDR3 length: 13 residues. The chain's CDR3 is CASRGNSNQPQHF. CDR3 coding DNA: TGTGCCAGCAGAGGAAATAGCAATCAGCCCCAGCATTTT.

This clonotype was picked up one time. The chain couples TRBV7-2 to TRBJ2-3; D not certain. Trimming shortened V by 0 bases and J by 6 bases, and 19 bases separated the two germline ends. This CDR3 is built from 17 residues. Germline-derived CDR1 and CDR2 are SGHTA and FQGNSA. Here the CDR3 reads CASSLAPFGRHTDTQYF. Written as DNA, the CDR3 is TGTGCCAGCAGCTTAGCCCCCTTTGGCCGACACACGGATACGCAGTATTTT.

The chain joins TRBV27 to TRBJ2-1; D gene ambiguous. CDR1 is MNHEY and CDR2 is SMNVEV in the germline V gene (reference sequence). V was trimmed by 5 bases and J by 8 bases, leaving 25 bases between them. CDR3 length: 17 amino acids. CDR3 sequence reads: CASSLIQSRGPDDEQFF. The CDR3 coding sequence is TGTGCCAGCAGTCTTATTCAGTCGCGAGGCCCTGACGATGAGCAGTTCTTC.

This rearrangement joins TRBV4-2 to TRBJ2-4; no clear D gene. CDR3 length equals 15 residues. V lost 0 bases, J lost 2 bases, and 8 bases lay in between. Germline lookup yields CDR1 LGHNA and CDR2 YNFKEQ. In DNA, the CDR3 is TGTGCCAGCAGCCAAGATTCCTCTCCCAAAAACATTCAGTACTTC. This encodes CASSQDSSPKNIQYF.

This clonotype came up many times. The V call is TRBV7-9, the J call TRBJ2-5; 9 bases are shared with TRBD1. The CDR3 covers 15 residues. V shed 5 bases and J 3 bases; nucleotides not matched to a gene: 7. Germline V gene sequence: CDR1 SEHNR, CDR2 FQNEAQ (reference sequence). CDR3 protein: CASSAEGQGKETQYF. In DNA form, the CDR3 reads TGTGCCAGCAGCGCCGAGGGACAGGGAAAAGAGACCCAGTACTTC.

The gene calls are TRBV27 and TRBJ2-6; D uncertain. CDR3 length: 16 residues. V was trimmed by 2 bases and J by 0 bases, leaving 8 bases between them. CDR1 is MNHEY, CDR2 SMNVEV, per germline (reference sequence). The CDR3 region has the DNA TGTGCCAGCAGTTTACTGGTCAGCTCTGGGGCCAACGTCCTGACTTTC. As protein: CASSLLVSSGANVLTF.

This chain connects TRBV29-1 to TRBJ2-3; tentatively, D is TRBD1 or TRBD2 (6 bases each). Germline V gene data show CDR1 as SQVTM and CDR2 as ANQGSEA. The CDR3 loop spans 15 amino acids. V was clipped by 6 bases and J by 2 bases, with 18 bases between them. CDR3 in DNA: TGCAGCGTCGGGACAACAGGGAGGTTCACAGATACGCAGTATTTT. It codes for CSVGTTGRFTDTQYF.

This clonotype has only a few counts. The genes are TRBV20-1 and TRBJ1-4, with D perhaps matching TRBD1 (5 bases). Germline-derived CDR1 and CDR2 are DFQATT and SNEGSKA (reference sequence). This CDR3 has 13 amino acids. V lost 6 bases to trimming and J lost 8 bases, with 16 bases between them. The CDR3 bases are TGCAGTGCGTCACTGGCAGGGCGGGAAAAACTGTTTTTT. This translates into CSASLAGREKLFF.

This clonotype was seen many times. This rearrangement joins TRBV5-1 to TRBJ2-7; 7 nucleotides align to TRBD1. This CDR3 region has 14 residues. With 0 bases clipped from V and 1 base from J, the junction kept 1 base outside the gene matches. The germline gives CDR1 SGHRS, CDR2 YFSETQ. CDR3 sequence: CASSLGDSSYEQYF. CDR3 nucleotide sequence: TGCGCCAGCAGCTTGGGGGACAGTTCCTACGAGCAGTACTTC.

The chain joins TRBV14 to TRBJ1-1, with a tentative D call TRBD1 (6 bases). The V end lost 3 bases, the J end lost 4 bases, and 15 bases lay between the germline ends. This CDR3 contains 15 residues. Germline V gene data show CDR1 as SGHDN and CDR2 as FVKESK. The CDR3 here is CASSHHQGRITEAFF. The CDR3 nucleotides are TGTGCCAGCAGCCACCACCAGGGGAGGATCACTGAAGCTTTCTTT.

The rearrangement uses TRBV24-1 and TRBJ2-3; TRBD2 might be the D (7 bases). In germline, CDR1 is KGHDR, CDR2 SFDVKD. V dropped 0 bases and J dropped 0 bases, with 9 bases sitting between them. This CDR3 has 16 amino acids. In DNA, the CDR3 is TGTGCCACCAGTGATTTGGGGGGGGCAAGCACAGATACGCAGTATTTT. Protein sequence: CATSDLGGASTDTQYF.

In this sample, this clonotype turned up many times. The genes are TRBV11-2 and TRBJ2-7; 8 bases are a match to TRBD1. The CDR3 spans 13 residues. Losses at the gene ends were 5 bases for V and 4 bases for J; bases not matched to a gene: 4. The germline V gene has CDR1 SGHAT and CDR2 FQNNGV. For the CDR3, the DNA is TGTGCCAGCAGCACGACAGGGGCGTACGAGCAGTACTTC. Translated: CASSTTGAYEQYF.

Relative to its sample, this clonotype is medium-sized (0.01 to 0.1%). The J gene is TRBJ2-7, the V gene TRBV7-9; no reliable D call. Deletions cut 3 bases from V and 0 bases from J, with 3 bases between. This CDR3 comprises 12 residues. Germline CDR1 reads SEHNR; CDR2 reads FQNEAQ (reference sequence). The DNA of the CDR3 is TGTGCCAGCAGCTTGAGCTCCTACGAGCAGTACTTC. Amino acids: CASSLSSYEQYF.

The chain's CDR3 is CASSYRPRGGGELFF. The CDR3, as DNA: TGTGCCAGCAGTTACCGCCCCCGGGGCGGAGGGGAGCTGTTTTTT. V usage is TRBV6-2 or TRBV6-3 and J usage is TRBJ2-2; D may be TRBD1 or TRBD2 (5 bases each). The CDR3 contains 15 residues. Deletions cut 2 bases from V and 8 bases from J, with 15 bases between. The germline CDR1 and CDR2 sequences are MNHEY and SVGEGT.